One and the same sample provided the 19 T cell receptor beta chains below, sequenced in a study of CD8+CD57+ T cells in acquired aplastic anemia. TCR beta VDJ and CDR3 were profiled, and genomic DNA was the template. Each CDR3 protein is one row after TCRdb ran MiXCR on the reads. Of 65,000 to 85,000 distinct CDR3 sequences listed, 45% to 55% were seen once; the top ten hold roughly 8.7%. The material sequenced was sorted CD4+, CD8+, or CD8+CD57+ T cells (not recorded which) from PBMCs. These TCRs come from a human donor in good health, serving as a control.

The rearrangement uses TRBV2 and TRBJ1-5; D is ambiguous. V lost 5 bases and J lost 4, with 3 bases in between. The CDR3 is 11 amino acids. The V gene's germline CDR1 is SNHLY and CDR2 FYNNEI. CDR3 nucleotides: TGTGCCAGCAGTTTAAATCAGCCCCAGCATTTT. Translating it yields CASSLNQPQHF.

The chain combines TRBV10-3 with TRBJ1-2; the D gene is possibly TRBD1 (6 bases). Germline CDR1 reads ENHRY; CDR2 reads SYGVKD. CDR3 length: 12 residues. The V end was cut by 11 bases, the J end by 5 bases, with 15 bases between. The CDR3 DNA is TGTGCCTCAGGAGGGGGACGGTATGGCTACACCTTC. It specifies CASGGGRYGYTF.

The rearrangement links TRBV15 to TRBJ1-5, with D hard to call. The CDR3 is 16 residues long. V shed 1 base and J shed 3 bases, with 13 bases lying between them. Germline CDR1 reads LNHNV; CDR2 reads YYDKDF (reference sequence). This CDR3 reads CATSRGNDDYNQPQHF. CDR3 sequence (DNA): TGTGCCACCAGCAGAGGTAACGACGACTACAATCAGCCCCAGCATTTT.

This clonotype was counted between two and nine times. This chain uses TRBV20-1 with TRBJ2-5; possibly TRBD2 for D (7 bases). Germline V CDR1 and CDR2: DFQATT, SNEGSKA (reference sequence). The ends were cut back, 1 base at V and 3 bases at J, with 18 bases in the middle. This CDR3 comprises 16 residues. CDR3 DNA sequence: TGCAGTGCTAGAGTCAGTAGGGGGGGGCGAGAAGAGACCCAGTACTTC. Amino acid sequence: CSARVSRGGREETQYF.

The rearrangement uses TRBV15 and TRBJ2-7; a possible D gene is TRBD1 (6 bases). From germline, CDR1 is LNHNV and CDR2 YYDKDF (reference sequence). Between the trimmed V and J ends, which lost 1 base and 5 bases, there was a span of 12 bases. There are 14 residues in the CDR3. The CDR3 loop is CATSRAGQPHEQYF. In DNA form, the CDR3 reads TGTGCCACCAGCAGAGCAGGACAGCCCCACGAGCAGTACTTC.

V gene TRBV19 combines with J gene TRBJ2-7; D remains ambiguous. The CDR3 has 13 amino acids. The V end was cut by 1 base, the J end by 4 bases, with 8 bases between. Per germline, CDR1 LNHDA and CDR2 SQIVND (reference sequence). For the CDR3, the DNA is TGTGCCAGTAGTATAGGCCCCTCATACGAGCAGTACTTC. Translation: CASSIGPSYEQYF.

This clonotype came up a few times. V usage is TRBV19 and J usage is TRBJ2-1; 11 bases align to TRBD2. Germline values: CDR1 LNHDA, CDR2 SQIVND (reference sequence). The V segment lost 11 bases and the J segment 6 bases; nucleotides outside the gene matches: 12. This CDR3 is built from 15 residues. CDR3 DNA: TGTGCCTCAGGACTCACTAGCGGGAGTTCCAATGAGCAGTTCTTC. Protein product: CASGLTSGSSNEQFF.

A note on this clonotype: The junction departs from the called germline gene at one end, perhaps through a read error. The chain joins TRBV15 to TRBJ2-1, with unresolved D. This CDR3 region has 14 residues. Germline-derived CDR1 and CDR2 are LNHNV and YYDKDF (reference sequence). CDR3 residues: CAASSSGMGNEQFF. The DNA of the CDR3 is TGTGCCGCCAGCAGCTCTGGCATGGGTAATGAGCAGTTCTTC.

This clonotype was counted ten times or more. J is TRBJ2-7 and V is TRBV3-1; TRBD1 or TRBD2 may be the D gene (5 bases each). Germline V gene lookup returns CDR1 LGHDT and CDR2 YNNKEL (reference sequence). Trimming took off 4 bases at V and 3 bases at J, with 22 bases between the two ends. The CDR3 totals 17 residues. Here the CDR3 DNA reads TGTGCCAGCAGCCCCATTCACGACGGGACGGCTGACTACGAGCAGTACTTC. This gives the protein CASSPIHDGTADYEQYF.

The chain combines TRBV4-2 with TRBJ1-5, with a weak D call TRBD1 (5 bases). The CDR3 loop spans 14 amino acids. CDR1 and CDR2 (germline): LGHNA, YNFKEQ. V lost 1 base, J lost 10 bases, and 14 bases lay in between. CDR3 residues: CASSQGQSGIPQHF. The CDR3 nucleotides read TGTGCCAGCAGCCAAGGACAGTCTGGGATACCCCAGCATTTT.

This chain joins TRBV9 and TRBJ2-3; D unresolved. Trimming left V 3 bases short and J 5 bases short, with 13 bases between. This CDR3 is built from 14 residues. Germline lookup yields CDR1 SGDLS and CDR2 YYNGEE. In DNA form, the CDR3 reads TGTGCCAGCAGCGAGGACGGGTGGGGAGATACGCAGTATTTT. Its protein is CASSEDGWGDTQYF.

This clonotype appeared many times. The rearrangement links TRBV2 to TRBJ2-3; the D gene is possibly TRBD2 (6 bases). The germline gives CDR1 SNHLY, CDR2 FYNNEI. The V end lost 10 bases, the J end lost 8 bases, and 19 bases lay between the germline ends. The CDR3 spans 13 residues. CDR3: CATYELRGGTQYF. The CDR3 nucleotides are TGTGCCACATATGAATTAAGGGGAGGTACGCAGTATTTT.

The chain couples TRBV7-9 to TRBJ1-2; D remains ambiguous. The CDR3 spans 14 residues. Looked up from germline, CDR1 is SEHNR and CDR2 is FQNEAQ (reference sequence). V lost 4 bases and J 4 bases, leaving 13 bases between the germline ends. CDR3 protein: CASSSIGYGYGYTF. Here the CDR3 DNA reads TGTGCCAGCAGCTCGATCGGGTACGGCTATGGCTACACCTTC.

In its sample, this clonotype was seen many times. The CDR3 DNA reads as TGTGCCAGCAGCTTAGTAGCGGGGGGCCAGTTCTTC. Its translation is CASSLVAGGQFF. The chain employs TRBV7-8 and TRBJ2-1, with 10 bases lining up with TRBD2. This CDR3 comprises 12 residues. The V gene end was trimmed by 1 base and the J gene end by 13 bases; junction bases not matched to a gene: 1. The V gene's germline CDR1 is SGHVS and CDR2 FQNEAQ.

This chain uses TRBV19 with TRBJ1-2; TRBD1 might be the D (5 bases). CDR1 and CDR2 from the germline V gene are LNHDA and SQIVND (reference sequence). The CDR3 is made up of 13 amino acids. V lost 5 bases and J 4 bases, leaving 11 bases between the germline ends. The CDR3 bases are TGTGCCAGTAGTGACCGGGGCCCCTATGGCTACACCTTC. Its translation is CASSDRGPYGYTF.

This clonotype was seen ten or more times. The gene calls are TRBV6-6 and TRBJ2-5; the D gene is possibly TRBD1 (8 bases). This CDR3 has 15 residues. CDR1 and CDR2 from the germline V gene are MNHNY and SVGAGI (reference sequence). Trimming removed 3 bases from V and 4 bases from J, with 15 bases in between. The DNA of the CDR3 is TGTGCCAGCAGTTATTCGACAGGGGAGGGAGAGACCCAGTACTTC. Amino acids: CASSYSTGEGETQYF.

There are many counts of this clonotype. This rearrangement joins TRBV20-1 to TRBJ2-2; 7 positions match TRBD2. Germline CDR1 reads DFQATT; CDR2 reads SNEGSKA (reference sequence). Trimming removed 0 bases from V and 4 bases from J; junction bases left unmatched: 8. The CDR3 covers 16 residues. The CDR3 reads CSARDLGVAGTGELFF. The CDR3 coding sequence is TGCAGTGCTAGAGATCTCGGGGTAGCGGGCACCGGGGAGCTGTTTTTT.

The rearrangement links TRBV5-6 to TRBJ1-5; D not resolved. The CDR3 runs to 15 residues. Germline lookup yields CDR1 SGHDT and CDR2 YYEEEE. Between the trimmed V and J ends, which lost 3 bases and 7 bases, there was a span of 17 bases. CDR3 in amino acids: CASSSAGRFPQPQHF. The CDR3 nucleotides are TGTGCCAGCAGCTCGGCCGGTCGGTTTCCCCAGCCCCAGCATTTT.

CDR3 bases: TGTGCCAGTAGCAGACAGGGCGGCAATCAGCCCCAGCATTTT. Translating it yields CASSRQGGNQPQHF. This chain joins TRBV19 and TRBJ1-5; 7 bases map to TRBD1. J gave up 2 bases and V 6 bases, and 4 bases lay outside the gene matches. The germline V gene has CDR1 LNHDA and CDR2 SQIVND (reference sequence). The CDR3 loop spans 14 amino acids.